Below are 12 T cell receptor beta chains sequenced from a single sample in a study of vaccination and CD4 T cells after COVID-19 (dated by TCRdb to the early 2020s). Explained via the paper, the treatment or condition label denotes: roughly 11-day PBMC culture with coronavirus spike peptide pools or control peptides (ViraFEST assay). Library preparation used PCR. Sequencing was carried out with an Illumina iSeq 100. DNA from cultured CD4+ T cells underwent TCR sequencing with the Oncomine TCR Beta short-read assay at the Johns Hopkins FTIC core. TCRdb redid the processing of the public reads, applying fastp at Q25 and MiXCR, and retained in-frame beta chains. Every entry covers one CDR3 protein and lists the most common genes and DNA from its rows. The sample includes tens of thousands of distinct CDR3 sequences, with around two thirds observed a single time. The ten largest clones take up approximately 8% of the sample.

No antigen has been assigned to these receptors. Sequencing was performed on CD4+ T cells from blood, cultured in vitro. The receptors were gathered from a human donor who had recovered from COVID-19.

The CDR3 sequence: CASSEGQGTTIYF. CDR3 nucleotide sequence: TGTGCCAGCAGTGAAGGACAGGGGACTACCATATATTTT. This chain uses TRBV6-1 with TRBJ1-3, with 8 bases identical to TRBD1. Trimming cost V 1 base and J 10 bases; bases outside gene matches: 3. This CDR3 contains 13 residues. Germline V gene lookup returns CDR1 MNHNS and CDR2 SASEGT.

The rearrangement links TRBV6-1 to TRBJ1-5, with a weak D call TRBD1 (5 bases). The CDR3 consists of 12 residues. Trimming removed 6 bases from V and 9 bases from J, with 12 bases in between. CDR1 MNHNS and CDR2 SASEGT come from the germline V gene. The CDR3 sequence: CASRGGGGPQHF. CDR3 nucleotide sequence: TGTGCCAGCAGGGGGGGAGGCGGGCCCCAGCATTTT.

This clonotype was seen only a few times. J is TRBJ2-3 and V is TRBV20-1; D perhaps matches TRBD2 (5 bases). The V end lost 3 bases, the J end lost 6 bases, and 13 bases lay between the germline ends. Germline V gives CDR1 DFQATT, CDR2 SNEGSKA (reference sequence). The CDR3 is 13 residues long. The CDR3 DNA is TGCAGTGCTAGGGCTAGCAAAGTGGATACGCAGTATTTT. The encoded protein is CSARASKVDTQYF.

Notes on this clonotype: One junction end disagrees with the germline gene, perhaps due to a read error. The chain couples TRBV7-7 to TRBJ2-1, with 7 bases lining up with TRBD1. This CDR3 region has 15 residues. Germline CDR1 is SSHAT and CDR2 is FNYEAQ (reference sequence). The CDR3 DNA sequence: TGTGCTAGCAGCTTAGCCAGGGGGTTAGGCAATGAGCAGTTCTTC. This translates into CASSLARGLGNEQFF.

The rearrangement joins TRBV20-1 to TRBJ2-7; a possible D gene is TRBD1 (6 bases). This CDR3 has 11 residues. The V gene lost 5 bases and the J gene lost 1 base, with 6 bases spanning the gap. Germline-derived CDR1 and CDR2 are DFQATT and SNEGSKA (reference sequence). This CDR3 is CSAGQSYEQYF. In nucleotides, the CDR3 is TGCAGTGCTGGACAGTCCTACGAGCAGTACTTC.

The chain is built from TRBV2 and TRBJ1-2; D gene unclear. V gave up 11 bases and J gave up 8 bases, with 24 bases separating them. The germline gives CDR1 SNHLY, CDR2 FYNNEI. There are 14 residues in the CDR3. The CDR3 nucleotides read TGTGCCGGGATTGAAGGTCAACCGACGAGCGGCTACACCTTC. This codes for CAGIEGQPTSGYTF.

The chain has TRBV7-3 and TRBJ2-3; D perhaps matches TRBD1 (6 bases). The germline V and J ends were trimmed by 5 bases and 2 bases, with 20 bases remaining between them. Germline CDR1 reads SGHTA; CDR2 reads FQGTGA. CDR3 length equals 17 residues. The CDR3 is CASSPSGGASYTDTQYF. DNA for the CDR3: TGTGCCAGCAGCCCAAGTGGGGGCGCTTCATACACAGATACGCAGTATTTT.

The chain is built from TRBV28 and TRBJ2-3; tentatively, D is TRBD1 (6 bases). This CDR3 is built from 15 residues. With 0 bases removed from V and 2 bases from J, the gap between germline ends came to 9 bases. In germline, CDR1 is MDHEN, CDR2 SYDVKM. The DNA for the CDR3 is TGTGCCAGCAGTTTATGGAGGGGGATCACAGATACGCAGTATTTT. Its protein is CASSLWRGITDTQYF.

This chain connects TRBV20-1 to TRBJ1-1, with a weak D call TRBD1 (6 bases). Between the trimmed V and J ends, which lost 0 bases and 4 bases, there was a span of 9 bases. This CDR3 region has 13 residues. The V gene's germline CDR1 is DFQATT and CDR2 SNEGSKA (reference sequence). CDR3 coding DNA: TGCAGTGCTAGAGAGGGGGGCATCACTGAAGCTTTCTTT. Its protein is CSAREGGITEAFF.

The chain links TRBV20-1 to TRBJ1-4; D might be TRBD1 (5 bases). Between the trimmed V and J ends, which lost 0 bases and 0 bases, there was a span of 11 bases. This CDR3 spans 16 amino acids. Germline lookup yields CDR1 DFQATT and CDR2 SNEGSKA (reference sequence). This CDR3 is CSAREPTGATNEKLFF. CDR3 DNA sequence: TGCAGTGCTAGAGAGCCCACAGGCGCAACTAATGAAAAACTGTTTTTT.

The sample holds one count of this clonotype. The chain couples TRBV6-1 to TRBJ1-2, with 7 bases matching TRBD1. Germline V gives CDR1 MNHNS, CDR2 SASEGT. V was pared by 8 bases and J by 4 bases, with 10 bases of the junction left unmatched. This CDR3 has 14 residues. CDR3 protein: CASLGRGQSYGYTF. The CDR3 nucleotides are TGTGCCAGCCTGGGGAGGGGACAGAGCTATGGCTACACCTTC.

This clonotype has only one observation. The chain is built from TRBV7-6 and TRBJ1-1; D is uncertain. Trimming left V 1 base short and J 0 bases short, with 6 bases between. CDR3 length equals 14 residues. Germline CDR1 reads SGHVS; CDR2 reads FNYEAQ. CDR3 sequence: CASSLGVVNTEAFF. As DNA, the CDR3 is TGTGCCAGCAGCTTAGGGGTAGTGAACACTGAAGCTTTCTTT.